Listed below are T cell receptor beta chains from one sample, sequenced in a study of OX40 agonist ivuxolimab in advanced cancers. The assay was immunoSEQ multiplex PCR, and TCRdb's table has in-frame clones only and misses some. The repertoire holds some 70,000 clones, with around 88% as singletons. The sample here was CD4+ or CD8+ T cells sorted from blood, taken in a trial of the OX40 agonist ivuxolimab. The receptor set was obtained from an adult with an advanced solid tumor such as melanoma, head and neck, liver or kidney cancer. Each CDR3 is given with its conserved first and last residue. The D gene is left open where the match is weak. Not every row has a clone size; where given, it reads once, few, many or a size class.

CDR3 protein: CASSPGQTPYEQYF
CDR3 DNA: TGTGCCAGTAGTCCCGGACAGACCCCCTACGAGCAGTACTTC
D gene: -
clone size: -
J gene: TRBJ2-7
V gene: TRBV19

CDR3 protein: CASSLGKKETQYF
CDR3 DNA: TGTGCCAGCAGCTTGGGTAAAAAAGAGACCCAGTACTTC
D gene: -
clone size: -
J gene: TRBJ2-5
V gene: TRBV7-2

CDR3 protein: CASSPKVAGQQFF
CDR3 DNA: TGTGCCAGCTCACCTAAGGTAGCGGGGCAGCAGTTCTTC
D gene: TRBD2
clone size: -
J gene: TRBJ2-1
V gene: TRBV18

CDR3 protein: CASTYGGTGENSPLHF
CDR3 DNA: TGTGCCAGTACCTACGGCGGGACAGGGGAAAATTCACCCCTCCACTTT
D gene: TRBD1
clone size: -
J gene: TRBJ1-6
V gene: TRBV19

CDR3 protein: CASSPAWGYAGYTF
CDR3 DNA: TGTGCCAGCAGCCCCGCCTGGGGATACGCTGGCTACACCTTC
D gene: -
clone size: -
J gene: TRBJ1-2
V gene: TRBV28

CDR3 protein: CASSLEAKANVLTF
CDR3 DNA: TGTGCCAGCAGCTTAGAAGCCAAAGCCAACGTCCTGACTTTC
D gene: -
clone size: -
J gene: TRBJ2-6
V gene: TRBV11-3

CDR3 protein: CASRSSWHGQGLLSGNTIYF
CDR3 DNA: TGCGCCAGCAGAAGTAGTTGGCACGGACAGGGACTTCTCTCTGGAAACACCATATATTTT
D gene: TRBD1
clone size: -
J gene: TRBJ1-3
V gene: TRBV5-1

CDR3 protein: CASSPNVGLHRSYEQYF
CDR3 DNA: TGTGCCAGCAGTCCTAACGTGGGGTTACACCGCTCCTACGAGCAGTACTTC
D gene: -
clone size: -
J gene: TRBJ2-7
V gene: TRBV28

CDR3 protein: CASTIFAGGTDTQYF
CDR3 DNA: TGTGCCAGCACCATCTTCGCGGGGGGCACAGATACGCAGTATTTT
D gene: TRBD2
clone size: -
J gene: TRBJ2-3
V gene: TRBV6-1

CDR3 protein: CASSWGGLAGTSYEQYF
CDR3 DNA: TGTGCCAGCAGCTGGGGTGGGCTAGCGGGGACCTCCTACGAGCAGTACTTC
D gene: TRBD2
clone size: -
J gene: TRBJ2-7
V gene: TRBV7-2

CDR3 protein: CASSWDIRVGGYTF
CDR3 DNA: TGTGCCAGCAGCTGGGATATACGGGTTGGGGGCTACACCTTC
D gene: -
clone size: once
J gene: TRBJ1-2
V gene: TRBV5-5

CDR3 protein: CSYGGLAGYNEQFF
CDR3 DNA: TGCAGCTATGGGGGACTAGCGGGATACAATGAGCAGTTCTTC
D gene: TRBD2
clone size: -
J gene: TRBJ2-1
V gene: TRBV29-1

CDR3 protein: CASSQASGGAGQPQHF
CDR3 DNA: TGCGCCAGCAGCCAAGCATCGGGGGGCGCCGGCCAGCCCCAGCATTTT
D gene: -
clone size: -
J gene: TRBJ1-5
V gene: TRBV4-1

CDR3 protein: CASSGGTVTGANVLTF
CDR3 DNA: TGTGCCAGCAGCGGCGGGACTGTCACTGGGGCCAACGTCCTGACTTTC
D gene: -
clone size: once
J gene: TRBJ2-6
V gene: TRBV5-4

CDR3 protein: CASSLGQVPTDTQYF
CDR3 DNA: TGTGCCAGCAGCTTAGGTCAGGTACCTACAGATACGCAGTATTTT
D gene: -
clone size: -
J gene: TRBJ2-3
V gene: TRBV11-2

CDR3 protein: CASSVDPAGPTDTQYF
CDR3 DNA: TGTGCCAGCAGCGTAGACCCCGCGGGACCAACAGATACGCAGTATTTT
D gene: -
clone size: -
J gene: TRBJ2-3
V gene: TRBV9

CDR3 protein: CASKEGTGGRDEQFF
CDR3 DNA: TGTGCCAGTAAGGAAGGGACAGGGGGGCGGGATGAGCAGTTCTTC
D gene: TRBD1
clone size: -
J gene: TRBJ2-1
V gene: TRBV19

CDR3 protein: CASSPLAGGINEQFF
CDR3 DNA: TGTGCCAGCAGCCCCCTAGCGGGAGGGATAAATGAGCAGTTCTTC
D gene: TRBD2
clone size: -
J gene: TRBJ2-1
V gene: TRBV7-9

CDR3 protein: CASSLRGLAEAFF
CDR3 DNA: TGTGCCAGCAGCCTCAGGGGGCTAGCTGAAGCTTTCTTT
D gene: TRBD1
clone size: few
J gene: TRBJ1-1
V gene: TRBV27

CDR3 protein: CASSAPTVETQYF
CDR3 DNA: TGTGCCAGCAGTGCGCCGACGGTAGAGACCCAGTACTTC
D gene: -
clone size: -
J gene: TRBJ2-5
V gene: TRBV2

CDR3 protein: CASRAMGSRTNEKLFF
CDR3 DNA: TGTGCCAGCAGGGCGATGGGGAGTCGGACTAATGAAAAACTGTTTTTT
D gene: -
clone size: -
J gene: TRBJ1-4
V gene: TRBV27

CDR3 protein: CASSPRRVGGYEQYF
CDR3 DNA: TGTGCCAGCAGCCCGAGGAGGGTAGGGGGCTACGAGCAGTACTTC
D gene: -
clone size: -
J gene: TRBJ2-7
V gene: TRBV7-8

CDR3 protein: CASSYFPGRGNEKLFF
CDR3 DNA: TGTGCCAGCAGTTACTTCCCGGGACGTGGTAATGAAAAACTGTTTTTT
D gene: -
clone size: -
J gene: TRBJ1-4
V gene: TRBV6-6

CDR3 protein: CASSPRHMREQYF
CDR3 DNA: TGTGCCAGCAGCCCCAGACACATGCGCGAGCAGTACTTC
D gene: -
clone size: -
J gene: TRBJ2-7
V gene: TRBV9

CDR3 protein: CSADRGSISTDTQYF
CDR3 DNA: TGCAGCGCCGACAGGGGCAGCATTAGCACAGATACGCAGTATTTT
D gene: TRBD1
clone size: -
J gene: TRBJ2-3
V gene: TRBV29-1

CDR3 protein: CASSGQTGTEAFF
CDR3 DNA: TGTGCCAGTAGTGGCCAGACAGGAACTGAAGCTTTCTTT
D gene: -
clone size: -
J gene: TRBJ1-1
V gene: TRBV19

CDR3 protein: CASSLKVQPQHF
CDR3 DNA: TGTGCCAGCAGTTTAAAGGTTCAGCCCCAGCATTTT
D gene: -
clone size: -
J gene: TRBJ1-5
V gene: TRBV28

CDR3 protein: CAWSRTGYEQYF
CDR3 DNA: TGTGCCTGGAGTCGGACAGGCTACGAGCAGTACTTC
D gene: TRBD1
clone size: -
J gene: TRBJ2-7
V gene: TRBV30

CDR3 protein: CASRREVADTQYF
CDR3 DNA: TGTGCCAGCCGAAGAGAGGTGGCAGATACGCAGTATTTT
D gene: -
clone size: -
J gene: TRBJ2-3
V gene: TRBV6-1

CDR3 protein: CASSLAGLAGAGEQFF
CDR3 DNA: TGTGCCAGCAGCTTAGCAGGACTAGCGGGGGCGGGAGAGCAGTTCTTC
D gene: TRBD2
clone size: -
J gene: TRBJ2-1
V gene: TRBV7-6

CDR3 protein: CASAIGAGNTIYF
CDR3 DNA: TGTGCCAGTGCAATAGGGGCTGGAAACACCATATATTTT
D gene: -
clone size: -
J gene: TRBJ1-3
V gene: TRBV9

CDR3 protein: CASTTSAPARELFF
CDR3 DNA: TGTGCCAGCACGACTAGCGCCCCTGCCAGGGAGCTGTTTTTT
D gene: TRBD2
clone size: -
J gene: TRBJ2-2
V gene: TRBV2

CDR3 protein: CASSQGQGAYEQYF
CDR3 DNA: TGTGCCAGCAGCCAGGGACAGGGGGCTTACGAGCAGTACTTC
D gene: TRBD1
clone size: -
J gene: TRBJ2-7
V gene: TRBV2

CDR3 protein: CASRHGTSFTGELFF
CDR3 DNA: TGTGCCAGCAGACACGGGACTAGCTTTACCGGGGAGCTGTTTTTT
D gene: TRBD2
clone size: -
J gene: TRBJ2-2
V gene: TRBV14

CDR3 protein: CASSISESTDTQYF
CDR3 DNA: TGTGCCAGCAGCATTAGCGAGAGCACAGATACGCAGTATTTT
D gene: -
clone size: -
J gene: TRBJ2-3
V gene: TRBV9

CDR3 protein: CASSLAGADTQYF
CDR3 DNA: TGCGCCAGCAGCTTGGCCGGCGCAGATACGCAGTATTTT
D gene: -
clone size: -
J gene: TRBJ2-3
V gene: TRBV5-1

CDR3 protein: CASSQEGQGNEKLFF
CDR3 DNA: TGTGCCAGCAGCCAGGAAGGACAGGGGAATGAAAAACTGTTTTTT
D gene: TRBD1
clone size: once
J gene: TRBJ1-4
V gene: TRBV4-2

CDR3 protein: CASSLDVSGGYNEQFF
CDR3 DNA: TGCGCCAGCAGCTTGGATGTTAGCGGAGGATACAATGAGCAGTTCTTC
D gene: -
clone size: -
J gene: TRBJ2-1
V gene: TRBV5-1

CDR3 protein: CASSVRRGETQYF
CDR3 DNA: TGTGCCAGCAGCGTCCGGAGAGGAGAGACCCAGTACTTC
D gene: -
clone size: -
J gene: TRBJ2-5
V gene: TRBV11-2

CDR3 protein: CSVAVTGVGEKLFF
CDR3 DNA: TGCAGCGTTGCGGTAACAGGGGTAGGGGAAAAACTGTTTTTT
D gene: TRBD1
clone size: -
J gene: TRBJ1-4
V gene: TRBV29-1

CDR3 protein: CASSSHGPGGNQPQHF
CDR3 DNA: TGTGCCAGCAGCTCGCATGGTCCGGGCGGCAATCAGCCCCAGCATTTT
D gene: -
clone size: -
J gene: TRBJ1-5
V gene: TRBV7-9

CDR3 protein: CASSLPSRYSYEQYF
CDR3 DNA: TGTGCCAGCAGTTTGCCCAGCCGATACTCCTACGAGCAGTACTTC
D gene: -
clone size: -
J gene: TRBJ2-7
V gene: TRBV27